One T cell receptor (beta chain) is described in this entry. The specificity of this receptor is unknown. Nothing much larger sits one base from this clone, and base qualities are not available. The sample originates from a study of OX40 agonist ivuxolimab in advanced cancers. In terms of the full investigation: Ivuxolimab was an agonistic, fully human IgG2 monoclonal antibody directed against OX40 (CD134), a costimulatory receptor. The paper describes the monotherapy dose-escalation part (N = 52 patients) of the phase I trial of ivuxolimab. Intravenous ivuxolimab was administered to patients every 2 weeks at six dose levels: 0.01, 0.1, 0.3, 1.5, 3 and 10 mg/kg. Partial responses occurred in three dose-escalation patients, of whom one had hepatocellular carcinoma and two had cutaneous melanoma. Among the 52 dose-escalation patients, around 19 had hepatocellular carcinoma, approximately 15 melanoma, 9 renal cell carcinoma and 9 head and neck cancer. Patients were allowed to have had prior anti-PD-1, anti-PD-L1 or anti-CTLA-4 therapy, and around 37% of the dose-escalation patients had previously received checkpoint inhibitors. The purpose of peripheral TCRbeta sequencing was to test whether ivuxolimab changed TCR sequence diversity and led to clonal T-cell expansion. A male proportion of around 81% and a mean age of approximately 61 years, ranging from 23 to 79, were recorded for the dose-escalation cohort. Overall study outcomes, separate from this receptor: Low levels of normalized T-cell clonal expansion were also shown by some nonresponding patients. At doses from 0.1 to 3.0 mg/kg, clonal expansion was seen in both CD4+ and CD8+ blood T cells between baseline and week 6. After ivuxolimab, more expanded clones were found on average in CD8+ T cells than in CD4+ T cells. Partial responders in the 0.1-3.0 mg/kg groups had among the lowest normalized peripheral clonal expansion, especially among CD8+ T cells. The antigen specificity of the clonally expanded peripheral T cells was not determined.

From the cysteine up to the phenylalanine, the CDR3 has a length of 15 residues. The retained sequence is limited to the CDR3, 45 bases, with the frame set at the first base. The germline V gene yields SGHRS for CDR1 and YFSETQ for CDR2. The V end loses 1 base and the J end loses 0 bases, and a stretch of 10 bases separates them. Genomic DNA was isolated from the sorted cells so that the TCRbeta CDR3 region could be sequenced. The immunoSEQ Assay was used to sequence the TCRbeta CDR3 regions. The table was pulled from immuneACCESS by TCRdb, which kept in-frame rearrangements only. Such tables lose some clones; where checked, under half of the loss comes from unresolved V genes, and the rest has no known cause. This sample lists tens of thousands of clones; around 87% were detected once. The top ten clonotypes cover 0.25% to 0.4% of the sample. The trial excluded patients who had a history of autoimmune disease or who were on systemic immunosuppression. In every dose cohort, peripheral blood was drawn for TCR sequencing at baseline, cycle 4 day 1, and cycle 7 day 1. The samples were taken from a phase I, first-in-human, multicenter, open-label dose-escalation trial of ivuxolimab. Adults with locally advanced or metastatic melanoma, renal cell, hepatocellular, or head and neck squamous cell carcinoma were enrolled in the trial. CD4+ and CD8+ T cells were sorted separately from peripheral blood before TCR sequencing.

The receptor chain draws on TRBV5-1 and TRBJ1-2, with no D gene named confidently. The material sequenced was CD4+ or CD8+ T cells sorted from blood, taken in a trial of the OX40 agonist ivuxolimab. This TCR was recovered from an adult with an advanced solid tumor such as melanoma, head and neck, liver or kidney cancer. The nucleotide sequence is TGCGCCAGCAGCTTGATCACCGGAGCTAACTATGGCTACACCTTC. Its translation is CASSLITGANYGYTF.